These 23 T cell receptor beta chains were all obtained from the same sample, sequenced in a study of blood T cell repertoires in COVID-19. Clones were read by immunoSEQ multiplex PCR, and TCRdb kept only the in-frame ones, dropping some. Of roughly 430,000 clones listed, approximately 86% are singletons. Sample: PBMCs or T cells enriched from blood (not recorded which). The receptors stem from a woman in her thirties or forties with acute COVID-19.

The chain joins TRBV7-2 to TRBJ2-3, with 14 bases matching TRBD2. Trimming took 1 base from V and 4 from J; bases not matched to a gene: 7. CDR1 and CDR2 (germline): SGHTA, FQGNSA. This CDR3 region has 18 residues. The CDR3 loop is CASSLVHQTSGGADTQYF. In DNA form, the CDR3 reads TGTGCCAGCAGCTTAGTCCACCAGACTAGCGGGGGGGCAGATACGCAGTATTTT.

This clone was counted once. The chain has TRBV23-1 and TRBJ1-6; TRBD1 matches 7 bases. TRBV23-1 is an ORF for which the function is uncertain. The CDR3 is made up of 15 amino acids. The V and J ends lost 0 bases and 8 bases, in that order; junction bases with no gene match: 4. The CDR3 nucleotides are TGCGCCAGCAGTCAATCCCGACAGGGAGATTCACCCCTCCACTTT. Residues: CASSQSRQGDSPLHF.

This sequence joins TRBV19 and TRBJ1-1, with TRBD1 as a possible D gene (5 bases). V gave up 3 bases and J gave up 7 bases, with 15 bases separating them. The CDR3 is made up of 14 amino acids. Germline loops: CDR1 LNHDA, CDR2 SQIVND (reference sequence). The CDR3 sequence: CASSIFQGGREAFF. CDR3 coding DNA: TGTGCCAGTAGTATTTTTCAGGGAGGGCGTGAAGCTTTCTTT.

This sequence joins TRBV30 and TRBJ1-2, with 7 bases matching TRBD1. Per the germline V gene, CDR1 is GTSNPN and CDR2 is SVGIG (reference sequence). With V trimmed by 0 bases and J by 7 bases, 8 bases remained unmatched. The CDR3 is made up of 14 amino acids. The CDR3 reads CAWSVAGGSSGYTF. The DNA of the CDR3 is TGTGCCTGGAGTGTGGCAGGGGGTAGCAGTGGCTACACCTTC.

The chain couples TRBV10-2 to TRBJ1-6; D is possibly TRBD1 (6 bases). With 2 bases removed from V and 6 bases from J, the gap between germline ends came to 11 bases. The CDR3 extends over 15 amino acids. Germline V lookup: CDR1 WSHSY, CDR2 SAAADI. The CDR3 coding sequence is TGCGCCAGCAGTGAGAATACAGGGCCTAATTCACCCCTCCACTTT. Its protein product is CASSENTGPNSPLHF.

The chain is built from TRBV5-5 and TRBJ2-7; D gene ambiguous. The CDR3 length is 13 residues. V dropped 2 bases and J dropped 0 bases, with 6 bases sitting between them. The germline gives CDR1 SGHKS, CDR2 YYEKEE (reference sequence). The CDR3 region has the DNA TGTGCCAGCAGCTTTCCCGGCTCCTACGAGCAGTACTTC. Translation gives CASSFPGSYEQYF.

The J gene is TRBJ1-4, the V gene TRBV7-9; D perhaps matches TRBD1 (5 bases). The CDR3 is 17 amino acids. CDR1 is SEHNR and CDR2 is FQNEAQ in the germline V gene (reference sequence). V was clipped by 5 bases and J by 4 bases, with 20 bases between them. The CDR3 bases are TGTGCCAGCAGCCCCCCCTCGGTAGGGGCGTATAATGAAAAACTGTTTTTT. Its translation is CASSPPSVGAYNEKLFF.

This chain links TRBV5-4 with TRBJ2-2; 7 nucleotides line up with TRBD1. Germline CDR1 SGHNT, CDR2 YYREEE (reference sequence). The V and J ends lost 4 bases and 7 bases, in that order; junction bases with no gene match: 10. This CDR3 spans 15 amino acids. The CDR3 coding sequence is TGTGCCAGCAGCCTCGGGACAGAATACATCGGGGAGCTGTTTTTT. It yields the protein CASSLGTEYIGELFF.

This clone is a singleton in its sample. The CDR3 nucleotides read TGTGCCAGCAGCTTATACTCTACCTGGCTAGCGGCGAACACCGGGGAGCTGTTTTTT. Its protein is CASSLYSTWLAANTGELFF. The V gene is TRBV7-6, the J gene TRBJ2-2; 7 bases map to TRBD2. This CDR3 contains 19 residues. The V gene's germline CDR1 is SGHVS and CDR2 FNYEAQ. V dropped 2 bases and J dropped 0; count of bases not matched to a gene: 12.

The chain combines TRBV3-1 (or the pseudogene TRBV3-2) with TRBJ2-5, with 8 positions matching TRBD2. CDR3 length: 17 amino acids. V was pared by 0 bases and J by 1 base, with 7 bases of the junction left unmatched. The germline CDR1 and CDR2 sequences are LGHDT and YNNKEL (reference sequence). CDR3 loop: CASSQDWGSGVQETQYF. In DNA form, the CDR3 reads TGTGCCAGCAGCCAAGATTGGGGTAGCGGGGTCCAAGAGACCCAGTACTTC.

Comments on this clone: The sample contains more than one DNA sequence encoding this CDR3. The CDR3 DNA is TGCGCCAGCAGCTTGCAGGGATCCTCCTACGAGCAGTACTTC. Amino acids: CASSLQGSSYEQYF. This rearrangement joins TRBV5-1 to TRBJ2-7, with D perhaps matching TRBD1 (5 bases). The germline V gene encodes CDR1 SGHRS and CDR2 YFSETQ. This CDR3 comprises 14 residues. V shed 1 base and J shed 0 bases, with 8 bases lying between them.

The chain links TRBV6-5 to TRBJ1-5; possibly TRBD1 for D (6 bases). In germline, CDR1 is MNHEY, CDR2 SVGAGI. The CDR3 contains 14 residues. V lost 5 bases, J lost 6 bases, and 14 bases lay in between. The CDR3 region has the DNA TGTGCCAGCAGTCTTAATAGGGGGGGTCAGCCCCAGCATTTT. Its protein product is CASSLNRGGQPQHF.

The CDR3 DNA reads TGTGCCAGCAGCGGGAACAGGGTTTATGGTAGCACTGAAGCTTTCTTT. Its translation is CASSGNRVYGSTEAFF. The chain employs TRBV9 and TRBJ1-1, with D tentatively TRBD1 (6 bases). Germline V gene sequence: CDR1 SGDLS, CDR2 YYNGEE. The CDR3 length is 16 residues. Deletions cut 3 bases from V and 4 bases from J, with 19 bases between.

The rearrangement uses TRBV21-1 and TRBJ1-1. TRBV21-1 is a recognized pseudogene. The CDR3 contains 15 residues. The CDR3 sequence: CASPSGGEPNTEAFF. CDR3 DNA: TGTGCCAGCCCCAGTGGGGGGGAGCCGAACACTGAAGCTTTCTTT.

The chain is built from TRBV11-2 and TRBJ1-4, with D possibly being TRBD1 (5 bases). CDR1 is SGHAT, CDR2 FQNNGV, per germline. The CDR3 sequence is 13 residues long. V dropped 8 bases and J dropped 8 bases, with 15 bases sitting between them. DNA for the CDR3: TGTGCCAGCGTCGGCAGGGTGGGCGAAAAACTGTTTTTT. It translates to CASVGRVGEKLFF.

This clone was recorded only once. The chain recombines TRBV3-1 (or the pseudogene TRBV3-2) with TRBJ2-1; possibly TRBD1 for D (6 bases). Trimming took off 6 bases at V and 4 bases at J, with 16 bases between the two ends. The CDR3 has 15 residues. Germline lookup yields CDR1 LGHDT and CDR2 YNNKEL (reference sequence). The CDR3 nucleotides read TGTGCCAGCAGATTCGACAGGTCGGGGTACAATGAGCAGTTCTTC. Its protein is CASRFDRSGYNEQFF.

The V and J genes are TRBV7-9 and TRBJ1-1; D is ambiguous. CDR1 and CDR2 from the germline V gene are SEHNR and FQNEAQ (reference sequence). The CDR3 runs 15 residues. V was shortened by 1 base and J by 3 bases, with 12 bases between the two germline ends. Here the CDR3 DNA reads TGTGCCAGCAGCTTAGGTGTGGGAGGCCACACTGAAGCTTTCTTT. It yields the protein CASSLGVGGHTEAFF.

The V gene is TRBV18, the J gene TRBJ2-1; TRBD2 agrees at 7 bases. The V gene end was trimmed by 5 bases and the J gene end by 7 bases; junction bases not matched to a gene: 11. This CDR3 has 15 amino acids. Germline-derived CDR1 and CDR2 are KGHSH and LQKENI. The CDR3 DNA follows: TGTGCCAGCTCATCCTATGCTAGCGGATTAAATGAGCAGTTCTTC. The encoded protein is CASSSYASGLNEQFF. Full variable domain (missing parts from reference TRBV18 and TRBJ2-1): NAGVMQNPRHLVRRRGQEARLRCSPMKGHSHVYWYRQLPEEGLKFMVYLQKENIIDESGMPKERFSAEFPKEGPSILRIQQVVRGDSAAYFCASSSYASGLNEQFFGPGTRLTVL.

V and J are TRBV9 and TRBJ2-2, with a weak D call TRBD1 (5 bases). This CDR3 comprises 18 residues. V was trimmed by 3 bases and J by 1 base, leaving 19 bases between them. From germline, CDR1 is SGDLS and CDR2 YYNGEE. The CDR3 reads CASSADSFTYLNTGELFF. The CDR3 DNA reads TGTGCCAGCAGCGCAGACAGCTTCACCTACCTGAACACCGGGGAGCTGTTTTTT.

The chain couples TRBV30 to TRBJ1-2; D might be TRBD1 (6 bases). In germline, CDR1 is GTSNPN, CDR2 SVGIG (reference sequence). Trimming left V 2 bases short and J 7 bases short, with 8 bases between. CDR3 length equals 11 residues. DNA for the CDR3: TGTGCCTGGAGTAACAGGGCTGGCTACACCTTC. Residues: CAWSNRAGYTF.

V gene TRBV11-2 combines with J gene TRBJ1-2; D ambiguous. This CDR3 is 13 amino acids long. Trimming pared 0 bases from V and 4 bases from J, leaving 6 bases between. Germline V gives CDR1 SGHAT, CDR2 FQNNGV. The CDR3 sequence is CASSLDSLYGYTF. The CDR3 nucleotides read TGTGCCAGCAGCTTAGATAGCCTCTATGGCTACACCTTC.

The rearrangement uses TRBV5-4 and TRBJ2-3, with TRBD2 matching over 9 bases. V shed 0 bases and J 3 bases; nucleotides not matched to a gene: 2. Germline V CDR1 and CDR2: SGHNT, YYREEE (reference sequence). The CDR3 is made up of 15 amino acids. The CDR3 DNA reads TGTGCCAGCAGCTTGGTTGCGGGGGGGACAGATACGCAGTATTTT. It codes for CASSLVAGGTDTQYF.

This clone was observed a few times. This sequence joins TRBV4-1 and TRBJ1-1; D unclear. Germline-derived CDR1 and CDR2 are MGHRA and YSYEKL. The V and J ends lost 0 bases and 5 bases respectively, with 13 bases between them. The CDR3 has 15 residues. Here the CDR3 reads CASSQDEGSGTEAFF. In nucleotides, the CDR3 is TGCGCCAGCAGCCAAGACGAGGGTTCGGGAACTGAAGCTTTCTTT.